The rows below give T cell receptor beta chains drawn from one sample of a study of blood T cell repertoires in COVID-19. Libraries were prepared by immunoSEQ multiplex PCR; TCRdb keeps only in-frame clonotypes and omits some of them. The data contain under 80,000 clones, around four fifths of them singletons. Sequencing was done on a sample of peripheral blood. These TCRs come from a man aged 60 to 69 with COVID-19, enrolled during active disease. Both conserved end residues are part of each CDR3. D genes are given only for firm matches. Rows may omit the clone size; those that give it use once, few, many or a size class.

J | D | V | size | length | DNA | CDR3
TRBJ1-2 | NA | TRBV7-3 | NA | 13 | TGTGCCAGCAGCTTAGGAGTTAACTATGGCTACACCTTC | CASSLGVNYGYTF
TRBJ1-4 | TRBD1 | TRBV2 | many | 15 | TGTGCCAGCAGTGAGGGACAGGGGGATAATGAAAAACTGTTTTTT | CASSEGQGDNEKLFF
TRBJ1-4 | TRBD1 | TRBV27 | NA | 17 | TGTGCCAGCAGGGTACGGACAGGAGATGCAACTAATGAAAAACTGTTTTTT | CASRVRTGDATNEKLFF
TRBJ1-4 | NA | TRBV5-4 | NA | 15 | TGTGCCAGCAGCTTCTCCATCGGGGAGACTGAAAAACTGTTTTTT | CASSFSIGETEKLFF
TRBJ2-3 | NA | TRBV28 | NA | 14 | TGTGCCAGCAGTTCCTGGGGGCTTCAAGATACGCAGTATTTT | CASSSWGLQDTQYF
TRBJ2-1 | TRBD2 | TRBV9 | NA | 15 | TGTGCCAGCAGCGTAGGCCAGCGGGGATCGGGAGAGCAGTTCTTC | CASSVGQRGSGEQFF
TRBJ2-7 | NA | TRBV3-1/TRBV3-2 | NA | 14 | TGTGCCAGCAGCCATTTTGGGGGCCCCTACGAGCAGTACTTC | CASSHFGGPYEQYF
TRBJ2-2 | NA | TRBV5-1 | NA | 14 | TGCGCCAGCATCTTTGACGTAGGGGGCGGGGAGCTGTTTTTT | CASIFDVGGGELFF
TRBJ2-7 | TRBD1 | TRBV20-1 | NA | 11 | TGCAGTGCTAGAGTGGGACAGGCTCAGTACTTC | CSARVGQAQYF
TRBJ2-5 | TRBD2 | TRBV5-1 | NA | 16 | TGCGCCAGCAGCATTGGACTAGCGGGGGGGTCAGAGACCCAGTACTTC | CASSIGLAGGSETQYF
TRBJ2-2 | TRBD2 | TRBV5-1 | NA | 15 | TGCGCCAGCAGCAGAAGCGGGGAGAACACCGGGGAGCTGTTTTTT | CASSRSGENTGELFF
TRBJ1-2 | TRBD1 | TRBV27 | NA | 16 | TGTGCCAGCAGTTTATCTAACGCTCTGACAGGGGACGGCTACACCTTC | CASSLSNALTGDGYTF
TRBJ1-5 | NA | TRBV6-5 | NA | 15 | TGTGCCAGCAGATCCGTCAGGGGTAGCAATCAGCCCCAGCATTTT | CASRSVRGSNQPQHF
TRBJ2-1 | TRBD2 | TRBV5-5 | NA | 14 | TGTGCCAGCAGCTTCCTAGCGGGGTTCGGTGAGCAGTTCTTC | CASSFLAGFGEQFF
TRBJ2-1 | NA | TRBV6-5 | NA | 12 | TGTGCCAGCACCCAACAGCACAATGAGCAGTTCTTC | CASTQQHNEQFF
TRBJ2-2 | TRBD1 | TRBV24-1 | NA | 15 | TGTGCCACCAGTGATCGACAGGGGTACACCGGGGAGCTGTTTTTT | CATSDRQGYTGELFF
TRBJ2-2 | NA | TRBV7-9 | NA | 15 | TGTGCCAGCAGCTTAGGGCCCGCCAGCACCGGGGAGCTGTTTTTT | CASSLGPASTGELFF
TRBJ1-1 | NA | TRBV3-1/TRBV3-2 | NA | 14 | TGTGCCAGCAGCCAATTCAGGGGAGGGACTGAAGCTTTCTTT | CASSQFRGGTEAFF
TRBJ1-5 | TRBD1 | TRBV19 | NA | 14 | TGTGCCAGTAGTACGCAGGGGGTATATCAGCCCCAGCATTTT | CASSTQGVYQPQHF
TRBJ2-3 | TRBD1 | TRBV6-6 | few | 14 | TGTGCCAGCAGCTTACAGGGGCCCCTAGATACGCAGTATTTT | CASSLQGPLDTQYF
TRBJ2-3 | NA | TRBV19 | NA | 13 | TGTGCCAGTAGCCCTCCCCGTGTAGATACGCAGTATTTT | CASSPPRVDTQYF
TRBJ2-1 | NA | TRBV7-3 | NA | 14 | TGTGCCAGCAGCTTAATTGGAGGGCACAATGAGCAGTTCTTC | CASSLIGGHNEQFF
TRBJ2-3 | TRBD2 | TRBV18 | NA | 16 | TGTGCCAGCTCACCACCTTCCAGCGGGAGCGGCGATACGCAGTATTTT | CASSPPSSGSGDTQYF
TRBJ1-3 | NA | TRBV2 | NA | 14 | TGTGCCAGCAGGTCCAGGGAGGTCGGAAACACCATATATTTT | CASRSREVGNTIYF
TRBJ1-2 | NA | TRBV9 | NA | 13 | TGTGCCAGCAGCGTAGCGCAGGGATATGGCTACACCTTC | CASSVAQGYGYTF
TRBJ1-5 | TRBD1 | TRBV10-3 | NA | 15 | TGTGCCACCTCAGACAGGGGGCCTAGCAATCAGCCCCAGCATTTT | CATSDRGPSNQPQHF
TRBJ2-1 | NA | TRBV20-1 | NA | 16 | TGCAGTGCTAGTAATCCGCGGGGTGATGCCTACAATGAGCAGTTCTTC | CSASNPRGDAYNEQFF
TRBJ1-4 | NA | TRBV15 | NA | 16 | TGTGCCACCAGCAGAGATCTAGGAACCCAAAATGAAAAACTGTTTTTT | CATSRDLGTQNEKLFF
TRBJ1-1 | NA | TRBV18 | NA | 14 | TGTGCCAGCTCACCACCCAATGGGGCCACTGAAGCTTTCTTT | CASSPPNGATEAFF
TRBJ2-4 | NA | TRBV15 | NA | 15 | TGTGCCACCAGCACGAGCCCCCACTCGGTAGACATTCAGTACTTC | CATSTSPHSVDIQYF
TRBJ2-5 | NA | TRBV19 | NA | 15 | TGTGCCAGTAGTATTGGGTTAGGGGCCGGGGAGACCCAGTACTTC | CASSIGLGAGETQYF
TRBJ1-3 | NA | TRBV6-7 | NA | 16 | TGTGCCAGCAGTTACTCGACCAGGACAACTGGAAACACCATATATTTT | CASSYSTRTTGNTIYF
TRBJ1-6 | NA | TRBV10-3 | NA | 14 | TGTGCCATCAGGAGGGAGCAGAGTAATTCACCCCTCCACTTT | CAIRREQSNSPLHF
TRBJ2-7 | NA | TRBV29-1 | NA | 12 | TGCAGCGTTGAAGTCAGGGCCTACGAGCAGTACTTC | CSVEVRAYEQYF
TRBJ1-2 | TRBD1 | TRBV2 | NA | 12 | TGTGCCAGCACTTTGGGACAGGGTCACTACACCTTC | CASTLGQGHYTF
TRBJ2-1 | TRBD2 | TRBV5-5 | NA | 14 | TGTGCCAGCAGCTTGTTACTAGCGGACAATGAGCAGTTCTTC | CASSLLLADNEQFF
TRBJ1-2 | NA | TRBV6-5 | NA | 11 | TGTGCCATCCAGGGAAACTATGGCTACACCTTC | CAIQGNYGYTF
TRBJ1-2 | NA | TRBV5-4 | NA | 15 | TGTGCCAGCAGCAAAGAAAGTAGACCAACAGGCGGCTACACCTTC | CASSKESRPTGGYTF
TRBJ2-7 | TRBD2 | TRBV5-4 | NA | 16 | TGTGCCAGCAGCCGAGGGACTAGCGGGAGGGCCAACGAGCAGTACTTC | CASSRGTSGRANEQYF
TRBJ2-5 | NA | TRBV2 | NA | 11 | TGTGCCAGCCGGACTCAAGAGACCCAGTACTTC | CASRTQETQYF
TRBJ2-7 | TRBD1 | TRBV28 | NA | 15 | TGTGCCAGCAGCCCACCGGGACAGATAACCTACGAGCAGTACTTC | CASSPPGQITYEQYF
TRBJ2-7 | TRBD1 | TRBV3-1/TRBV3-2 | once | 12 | TGTGCCAGCGAAGGGACAGGCTACGAGCAGTACTTC | CASEGTGYEQYF
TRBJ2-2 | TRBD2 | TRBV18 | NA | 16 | TGTGCCAGCTCACCACCTTTGTCGGGGGGTGACGGGGAGCTGTTTTTT | CASSPPLSGGDGELFF
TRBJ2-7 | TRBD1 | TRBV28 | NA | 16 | TGTGCCAGCCTTCCGTCGATTGGGACAGGGCCCTACGAGCAGTACTTC | CASLPSIGTGPYEQYF
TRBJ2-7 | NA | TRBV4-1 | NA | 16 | TGCGCCAGCAGCCCCCTAGGTCGCAGACCCCTCTACGAGCAGTACTTC | CASSPLGRRPLYEQYF
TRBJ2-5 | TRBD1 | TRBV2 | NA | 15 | TGTGCCAGCAGTTCCCCGGACAGGGGTGAAGAGACCCAGTACTTC | CASSSPDRGEETQYF
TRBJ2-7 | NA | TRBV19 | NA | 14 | TGTGCCAGTAAAGCCGGGACTGGGACCTACGAGCAGTACTTC | CASKAGTGTYEQYF
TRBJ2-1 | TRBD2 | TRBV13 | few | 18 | TGTGCCAGCAGCTTAGGGCCCCTAGCGGGAGGGGATCGGAATGAGCAGTTCTTC | CASSLGPLAGGDRNEQFF
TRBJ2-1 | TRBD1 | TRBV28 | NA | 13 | TGTGCCAGCATCCTGACAGGGGGCAATGAGCAGTTCTTC | CASILTGGNEQFF
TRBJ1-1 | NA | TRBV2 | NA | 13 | TGTGCCAGCAGTTTGGACAGGAACACTGAAGCTTTCTTT | CASSLDRNTEAFF
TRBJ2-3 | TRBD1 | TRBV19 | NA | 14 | TGTGCCACCGCCCCGGGACAGGGTGTTAATACGCAGTATTTT | CATAPGQGVNTQYF
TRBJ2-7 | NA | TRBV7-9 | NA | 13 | TGTGCCAGCAGCTTAGAGCTCCGGGACGAGCAGTACTTC | CASSLELRDEQYF
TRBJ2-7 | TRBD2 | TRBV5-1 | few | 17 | TGCGCCAGCAGCTTCGGTGGGGGGGACTACCGAACCTACGAGCAGTACTTC | CASSFGGGDYRTYEQYF
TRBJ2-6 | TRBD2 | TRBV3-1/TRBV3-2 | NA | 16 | TGTGCCAGCAGCCAAATGGGGGGGGCTGGGGCCAACGTCCTGACTTTC | CASSQMGGAGANVLTF